These T cell receptor beta chains were read from a single sample in a study of shared clonotypes between healthy human individuals. TCRdb keeps only in-frame clones here, not all; method: immunoSEQ multiplex PCR. In the table there are around 2.5 million clones, 93% of which are singletons. Sequencing was carried out using naive CD4+ T cells from PBMCs. The receptors stem from a man aged 18 to 29 in good health. Some clones in this sample may be carry-over from other donors' samples. Both conserved end residues are part of each CDR3. A D gene is named only where the DNA matches it firmly. Clone size is not always given. Where it is, it says once, few, many or a class for expanded clones.

D gene	J gene	V gene	clone size	CDR3 protein	CDR3 DNA
-	TRBJ2-5	TRBV5-1	-	CASSLGAAGIETQYF	TGCGCCAGCAGCTTGGGGGCGGCAGGCATTGAGACCCAGTACTTC
-	TRBJ2-1	TRBV7-9	-	CASSLARTSSYNEQFF	TGTGCCAGCAGCTTAGCAAGGACGAGCTCCTACAATGAGCAGTTCTTC
-	TRBJ1-1	TRBV7-2	few	CASSLAGRNTEAFF	TGTGCCAGCAGCTTAGCAGGCAGGAACACTGAAGCTTTCTTT
TRBD2	TRBJ2-1	TRBV5-1	-	CASSFLAGGPGNEQFF	TGCGCCAGCAGCTTCCTAGCGGGAGGGCCCGGCAATGAGCAGTTCTTC
TRBD2	TRBJ2-1	TRBV30	-	CAWSVRTSGGWEQFF	TGTGCCTGGAGTGTACGGACTAGCGGGGGGTGGGAGCAGTTCTTC
-	TRBJ2-2	TRBV5-1	-	CASSPNPGGAGELFF	TGCGCCAGCAGCCCAAACCCCGGCGGCGCCGGGGAGCTGTTTTTT
-	TRBJ2-7	TRBV2	few	CASLELINSYEQYF	TGTGCCAGCTTAGAACTTATTAACTCCTACGAGCAGTACTTC
-	TRBJ1-5	TRBV28	-	CANRDHGDQPQHF	TGTGCCAACAGGGACCATGGGGATCAGCCCCAGCATTTT
TRBD2	TRBJ2-1	TRBV4-3	-	CASSQDRLAGRGSFF	TGCGCCAGCAGCCAAGATAGGCTAGCGGGACGGGGGTCGTTCTTC
-	TRBJ1-4	TRBV5-4	-	CASSSFKRGTTNEKLFF	TGTGCCAGCAGCTCCTTCAAAAGGGGTACGACTAATGAAAAACTGTTTTTT
TRBD1	TRBJ1-5	TRBV6-6	-	CASSLTGGYQPQHF	TGTGCCAGCAGCCTAACAGGGGGCTATCAGCCCCAGCATTTT
TRBD1	TRBJ1-2	TRBV5-1	-	CASSPGTGGVGYTF	TGCGCCAGCAGCCCGGGGACAGGGGGCGTTGGCTACACCTTC
TRBD2	TRBJ2-3	TRBV7-3	-	CASSSGIEADTQYF	TGTGCCAGCAGCAGCGGGATAGAGGCAGATACGCAGTATTTT
-	TRBJ1-1	TRBV5-1	-	CASSIDPGVKNTEAFF	TGCGCCAGCAGCATAGACCCGGGGGTTAAGAACACTGAAGCTTTCTTT
-	TRBJ2-5	TRBV5-5	once	CASSLPAGRWETQYF	TGTGCCAGCAGCTTGCCGGCAGGGCGGTGGGAGACCCAGTACTTC
-	TRBJ2-2	TRBV5-1	-	CASSPSSGVAGELFF	TGCGCCAGCAGCCCAAGTTCGGGGGTAGCCGGGGAGCTGTTTTTT
-	TRBJ1-5	TRBV19	-	CASMKGSTGNQPQHF	TGTGCCAGTATGAAAGGGAGTACGGGCAATCAGCCCCAGCATTTT
-	TRBJ2-1	TRBV28	-	CASSTLLALSSVF	TGTGCCAGCAGTACCCTTCTTGCGCTTTCCTCGGTCTTC
-	TRBJ1-5	TRBV21-1	few	CASSLTGVQPQHF	TGTGCCAGCAGCCTGACAGGGGTACAGCCCCAGCATTTT
-	TRBJ2-3	TRBV30	-	CAWGVADTQYF	TGTGCCTGGGGAGTGGCAGATACGCAGTATTTT
TRBD2	TRBJ2-1	TRBV7-9	-	CASSQRTSGSSYNEQFF	TGTGCCAGCAGCCAACGGACTAGCGGGAGCTCTTACAATGAGCAGTTCTTC
-	TRBJ2-7	TRBV14	once	CASSQQLGGEQYF	TGTGCCAGCAGCCAACAGCTGGGCGGAGAGCAGTACTTC
TRBD1	TRBJ1-1	TRBV5-4	once	CASSPQTGRNTEAFF	TGTGCCAGCAGCCCGCAGACAGGGCGGAACACTGAAGCTTTCTTT
-	TRBJ2-1	TRBV5-4	-	CASSLEPGGKQFF	TGTGCCAGCAGCTTGGAGCCGGGCGGAAAGCAGTTCTTC
-	TRBJ2-7	TRBV5-1	-	CASSLGPPGYEQYF	TGCGCCAGCAGCTTGGGGCCCCCGGGGTACGAGCAGTACTTC
TRBD2	TRBJ2-7	TRBV6-5	-	CASSLAGVSYEQYF	TGTGCCAGCTCACTAGCGGGAGTGTCCTACGAGCAGTACTTC
-	TRBJ2-5	TRBV27	-	CASQTANQETQYF	TGTGCCAGCCAGACCGCCAACCAAGAGACCCAGTACTTC
TRBD2	TRBJ2-3	TRBV10-2	-	CASCPGLAGGKYF	TGCGCCAGCTGCCCGGGACTAGCGGGAGGGAAGTATTTT
TRBD1	TRBJ1-2	TRBV2	-	CASNLDRASNYGYTF	TGTGCCAGCAATTTAGACAGGGCTTCTAACTATGGCTACACCTTC
-	TRBJ1-2	TRBV19	-	CASSIQAGGYTF	TGTGCCAGTAGTATACAGGCTGGTGGCTACACCTTC
-	TRBJ1-1	TRBV5-5	-	CASSSWGGTEAFF	TGTGCCAGCAGCTCCTGGGGAGGCACTGAAGCTTTCTTT
-	TRBJ1-1	TRBV29-1	-	CSVLTPSRNTEAFF	TGCAGCGTTCTGACACCTTCTAGGAACACTGAAGCTTTCTTT
-	TRBJ2-1	TRBV5-1	-	CASSLPANEQFF	TGCGCCAGCAGCTTACCAGCTAATGAGCAGTTCTTC
-	TRBJ2-4	TRBV4-3	-	CASSQDGTRRTRGNIQYF	TGCGCCAGCAGCCAAGACGGGACACGTCGGACCAGGGGAAACATTCAGTACTTC
-	TRBJ2-1	TRBV9	-	CASSVSGNPYNEQFF	TGTGCCAGCAGCGTATCGGGCAACCCCTACAATGAGCAGTTCTTC
-	TRBJ1-1	TRBV7-9	-	CASSFDSDSIEAFF	TGTGCCAGCAGCTTCGACTCGGACAGTATTGAAGCTTTCTTT
TRBD1	TRBJ1-1	TRBV13	-	CASSSPTGGRTEAFF	TGTGCCAGCAGCTCTCCTACAGGGGGCCGTACTGAAGCTTTCTTT
TRBD2	TRBJ2-1	TRBV9	-	CASSPGLAGFYNEQFF	TGTGCCAGCAGCCCCGGACTAGCGGGATTCTACAATGAGCAGTTCTTC
TRBD2	TRBJ2-7	TRBV5-1	-	CASSFSGRVMGQEQYF	TGCGCCAGCAGCTTTAGCGGGAGGGTGATGGGGCAAGAGCAGTACTTC
TRBD1	TRBJ2-3	TRBV5-4	-	CASRLQGETQYF	TGTGCCAGCAGGCTACAGGGGGAGACGCAGTATTTT
-	TRBJ2-4	TRBV7-2	-	CASSEQGPKNIQYF	TGTGCCAGCAGCGAACAGGGACCCAAAAACATTCAGTACTTC
-	TRBJ1-3	TRBV7-9	few	CASSPTGNTIYF	TGTGCCAGCAGCCCCACCGGAAACACCATATATTTT
TRBD1	TRBJ2-1	TRBV6-5	-	CASSYASHRGKKFF	TGTGCCAGCAGTTACGCATCACACAGGGGAAAAAAGTTCTTC
-	TRBJ1-2	TRBV18	-	CASGRTDLYGYTF	TGTGCCAGCGGGCGCACGGACCTCTATGGCTACACCTTC
TRBD1	TRBJ1-2	TRBV28	once	CASSPTGVYGYTF	TGTGCCAGCAGCCCGACAGGGGTCTATGGCTACACCTTC
-	TRBJ1-5	TRBV19	-	CASSKYRAGNQPQHF	TGTGCCAGTAGTAAGTACAGGGCTGGCAATCAGCCCCAGCATTTT
TRBD2	TRBJ2-7	TRBV28	-	CASRGLAGVSPPIHEQYF	TGTGCCAGTCGTGGACTAGCGGGAGTGAGCCCACCGATCCACGAGCAGTACTTC
TRBD2	TRBJ2-7	TRBV4-3	-	CASSRLAGSYEQYF	TGCGCCAGCAGCCGACTAGCGGGTTCCTACGAGCAGTACTTC
-	TRBJ2-7	TRBV10-3	once	CAISPSIDSYEQYF	TGTGCCATCAGTCCTTCAATTGATTCCTACGAGCAGTACTTC